This TCR beta chain originates from a study of vaccination effects on CD4 cells after COVID-19 (dated by TCRdb to 2022 to 2024). Looking at the study overall: The ViraFEST assay stimulated PBMC with viral peptide pools and then used TCR sequencing to identify antigen-specific CD4+ T cell clonotypes by expansion. Across the study, the median time from the second dose to post-vaccine sampling was 72 days (range 14 to 241). Each well held roughly 2 million PBMC cultured in IMDM containing about 5.5% human AB serum, 8 to 10 IU/ml IL-2 and gentamicin, along with roughly 10 ug/ml peptides. SARS-CoV-2 spike-specific CD4+ TCR repertoires were compared before and after mRNA vaccination in COVID-19 convalescent patients and in infection-naive vaccine recipients. Altogether, 10 COVID-19 convalescent patients and a few SARS-CoV-2-naive healthy vaccine recipients made up the full study. Cultures from other donors in the study were sequenced using the Oncomine TCR Beta short-read assay on an Illumina iSeq 100.

The paper's findings and limits, for the study overall: In healthy vaccine recipients, vaccine-induced clones were almost all SARS-CoV-2 mono-reactive, with only 1 of 255 being cross-reactive with common cold coronaviruses. The study was limited by a small number of convalescent patients and lacked early post-infection timepoints. Clones induced by infection and clones induced by vaccination both contracted markedly at late timepoints after vaccination, which fits with T cell responses waning over time.

Libraries were made using the immunoSEQ multiplex PCR assay. DNA from the CD4+ T cells that had been cultured and isolated underwent TCR beta CDR3 sequencing. In the original analysis: Non-productive TCR sequences were removed, reads were trimmed to the CDR3 region, and CDR3s of at least 7 amino acids were retained. Antigen-specific clonotypes were identified using the MANAFEST web app by comparison of expansion in peptide wells against reference cultures. Positive clones required FDR<0.05 expansion versus reference and all other wells, odds ratio above 5, and frequency above 0.1% in two replicate wells. A clonotype was defined as cross-reactive if the clonotype was significantly expanded both in SARS-CoV-2 spike wells and in at least one common cold coronavirus spike condition. CDR3 similarity was assessed by Levenshtein distance using the stringdist R package, and unrooted trees were constructed with ape in R 3.6.1. The immuneACCESS repertoire file appears here via TCRdb, limited to in-frame rearrangements. These files lack a portion of the clones; in checked studies, under half of the deficit traces to unresolved V genes, and the cause of the others is not known. Clone size and V and J calls were adopted from that table, with D and trimming inferred from the DNA. The sample contains some 69,000 clones, around 70% of them found a single time. The top ten clonotypes cover roughly 2% of the sample.

Remarks on this clone: The antigen this receptor binds is unknown. The record has no base qualities; no much larger clone is one base away.

After less than eleven days of culture, CD4+ T cells were isolated with the EasySep CD4+ T cell isolation kit. Participants received two doses of either the BNT162b2 or the mRNA-1273 mRNA SARS-CoV-2 vaccine. Healthy vaccine recipients had no prior SARS-CoV-2 infection, confirmed by negative nucleocapsid antibodies before and after vaccination. On days 3 and 7, half of the culture medium was replaced with fresh IL-2-containing medium. Each peptide stimulation condition was cultured in triplicate wells unless otherwise noted. Using Ficoll-Paque Plus gradient centrifugation, PBMC were separated from whole blood and then either used fresh or cryopreserved at -140C. The QIAamp micro DNA kit was used to extract genomic DNA from the cultured CD4+ T cells. Trimming removed 3 bases from V and 0 bases from J; the gene matches leave 1 base unexplained. The CDR3 covers 16 residues, taking in both the cysteine and the phenylalanine. This entry keeps only the CDR3 DNA: 48 bases, framed from base 1. The germline V gene yields KGHDR for CDR1 and SFDVKD for CDR2.

The clonotype originates from a human donor who received a COVID-19 vaccine. The chain links TRBV24-1 with TRBJ2-2, and TRBD2 aligns with 9 junction nucleotides. The sample here was CD4+ T cells from PBMCs cultured without peptide, taken after COVID-19 vaccination. The DNA reads as follows: TGTGCCACCAGTGATCCTAGCGGGGCGAACACCGGGGAGCTGTTTTTT. Its translation reads: CATSDPSGANTGELFF.